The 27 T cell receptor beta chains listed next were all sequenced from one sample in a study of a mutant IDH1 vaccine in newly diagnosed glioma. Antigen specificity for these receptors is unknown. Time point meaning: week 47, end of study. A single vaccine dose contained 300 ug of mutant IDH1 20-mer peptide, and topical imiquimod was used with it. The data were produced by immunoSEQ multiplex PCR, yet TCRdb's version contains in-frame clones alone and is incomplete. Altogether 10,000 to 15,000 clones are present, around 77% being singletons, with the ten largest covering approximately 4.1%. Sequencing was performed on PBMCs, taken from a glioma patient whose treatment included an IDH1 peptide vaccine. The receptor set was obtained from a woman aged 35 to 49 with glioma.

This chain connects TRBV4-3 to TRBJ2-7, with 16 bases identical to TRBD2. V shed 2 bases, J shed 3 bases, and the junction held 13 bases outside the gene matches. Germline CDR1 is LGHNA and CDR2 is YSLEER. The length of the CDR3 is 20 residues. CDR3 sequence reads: CASSQNRIGTSGGAYYEQYF. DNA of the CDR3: TGCGCCAGCAGCCAAAATCGAATTGGGACTAGCGGGGGGGCCTACTACGAGCAGTACTTC.

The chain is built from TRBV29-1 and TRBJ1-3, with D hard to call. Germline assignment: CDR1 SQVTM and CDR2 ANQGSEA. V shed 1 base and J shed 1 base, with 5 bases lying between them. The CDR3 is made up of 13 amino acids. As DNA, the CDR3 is TGCAGCGTTGAAGTTGGTTCTGGAAACACCATATATTTT. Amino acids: CSVEVGSGNTIYF.

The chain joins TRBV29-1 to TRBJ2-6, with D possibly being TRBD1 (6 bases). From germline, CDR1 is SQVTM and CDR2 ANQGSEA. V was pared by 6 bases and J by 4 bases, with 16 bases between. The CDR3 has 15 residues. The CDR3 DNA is TGCAGCGTGGGAACAGGGCTCTCGGGGGCCAACGTCCTGACTTTC. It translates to CSVGTGLSGANVLTF. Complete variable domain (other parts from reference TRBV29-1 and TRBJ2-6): SAVISQKPSRDICQRGTSLTIQCQVDSQVTMMFWYRQQPGQSLTLIATANQGSEATYESGFVIDKFPISRPNLTFSTLTVSNMSPEDSSIYLCSVGTGLSGANVLTFGAGSRLTVL.

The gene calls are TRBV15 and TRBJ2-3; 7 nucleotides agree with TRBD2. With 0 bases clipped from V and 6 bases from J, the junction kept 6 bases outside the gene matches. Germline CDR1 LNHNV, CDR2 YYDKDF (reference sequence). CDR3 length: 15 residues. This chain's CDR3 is CATSRESGNSDTQYF. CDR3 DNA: TGTGCCACCAGCAGAGAAAGCGGGAACTCGGATACGCAGTATTTT.

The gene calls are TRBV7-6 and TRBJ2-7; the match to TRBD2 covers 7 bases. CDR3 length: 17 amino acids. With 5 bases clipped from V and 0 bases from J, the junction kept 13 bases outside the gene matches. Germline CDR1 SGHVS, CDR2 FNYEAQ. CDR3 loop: CASSAVGAGMSSYEQYF. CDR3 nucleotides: TGTGCCAGCAGCGCCGTGGGAGCGGGAATGAGCTCCTACGAGCAGTACTTC.

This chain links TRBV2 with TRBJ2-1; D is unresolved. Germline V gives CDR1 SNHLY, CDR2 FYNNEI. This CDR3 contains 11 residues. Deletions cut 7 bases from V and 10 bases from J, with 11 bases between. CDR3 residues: CASNRDLEQFF. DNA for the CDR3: TGTGCCAGCAACAGAGACCTAGAGCAGTTCTTC. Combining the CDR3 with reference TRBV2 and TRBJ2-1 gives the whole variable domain EPEVTQTPSHQVTQMGQEVILRCVPISNHLYFYWYRQILGQKVEFLVSFYNNEISEKSEIFDDQFSVERPDGSNFTLKIRSTKLEDSAMYFCASNRDLEQFFGPGTRLTVL.

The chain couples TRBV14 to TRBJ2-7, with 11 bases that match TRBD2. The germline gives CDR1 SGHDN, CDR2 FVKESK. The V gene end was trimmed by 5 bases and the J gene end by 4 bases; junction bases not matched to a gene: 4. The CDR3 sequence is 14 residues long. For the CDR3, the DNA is TGTGCCAGCAGCACAATAGCGGGAGGGTACGAGCAGTACTTC. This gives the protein CASSTIAGGYEQYF.

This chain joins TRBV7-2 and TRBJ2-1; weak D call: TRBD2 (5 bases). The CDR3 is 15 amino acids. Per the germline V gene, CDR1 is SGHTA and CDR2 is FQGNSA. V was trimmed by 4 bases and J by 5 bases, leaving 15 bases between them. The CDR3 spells CASSSTRALNNEQFF. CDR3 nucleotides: TGTGCCAGCAGCTCTACGCGGGCCCTCAACAATGAGCAGTTCTTC.

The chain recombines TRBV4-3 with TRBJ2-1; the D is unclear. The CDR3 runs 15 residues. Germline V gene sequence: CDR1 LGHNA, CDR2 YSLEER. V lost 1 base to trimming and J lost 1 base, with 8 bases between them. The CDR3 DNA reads TGCGCCAGCAGCCAAGCCCTCCAATCCTACAATGAGCAGTTCTTC. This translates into CASSQALQSYNEQFF.

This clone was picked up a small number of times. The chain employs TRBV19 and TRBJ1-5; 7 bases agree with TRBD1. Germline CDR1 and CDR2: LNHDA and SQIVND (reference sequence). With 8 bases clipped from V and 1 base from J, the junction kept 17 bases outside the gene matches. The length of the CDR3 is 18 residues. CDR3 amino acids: CASGGGQSFSHSNQPQHF. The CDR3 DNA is TGTGCCAGTGGTGGGGGACAGTCCTTTTCTCACAGCAATCAGCCCCAGCATTTT.

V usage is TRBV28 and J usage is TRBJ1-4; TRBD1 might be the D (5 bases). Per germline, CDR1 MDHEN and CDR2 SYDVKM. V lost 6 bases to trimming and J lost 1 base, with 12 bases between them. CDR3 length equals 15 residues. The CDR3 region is CASRRTRGTNEKLFF. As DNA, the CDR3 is TGTGCCAGCAGGAGAACTAGGGGAACTAATGAAAAACTGTTTTTT.

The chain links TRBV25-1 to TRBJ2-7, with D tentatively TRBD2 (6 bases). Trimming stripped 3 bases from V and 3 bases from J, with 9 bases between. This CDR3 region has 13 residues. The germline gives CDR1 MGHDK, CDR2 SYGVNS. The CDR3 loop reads CASSDQRVYEQYF. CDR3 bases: TGTGCCAGCAGTGACCAGCGGGTCTACGAGCAGTACTTC.

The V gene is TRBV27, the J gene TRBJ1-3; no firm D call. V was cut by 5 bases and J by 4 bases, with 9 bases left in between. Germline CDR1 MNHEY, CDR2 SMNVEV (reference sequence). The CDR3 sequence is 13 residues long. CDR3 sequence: CASSPMGGNTIYF. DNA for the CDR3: TGTGCCAGCAGTCCCATGGGCGGAAACACCATATATTTT.

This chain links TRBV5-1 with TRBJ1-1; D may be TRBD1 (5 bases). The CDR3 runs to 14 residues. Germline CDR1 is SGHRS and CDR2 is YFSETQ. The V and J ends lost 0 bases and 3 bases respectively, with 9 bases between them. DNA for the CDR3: TGCGCCAGCAGCTTGGCAGGGCCCCACACTGAAGCTTTCTTT. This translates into CASSLAGPHTEAFF.

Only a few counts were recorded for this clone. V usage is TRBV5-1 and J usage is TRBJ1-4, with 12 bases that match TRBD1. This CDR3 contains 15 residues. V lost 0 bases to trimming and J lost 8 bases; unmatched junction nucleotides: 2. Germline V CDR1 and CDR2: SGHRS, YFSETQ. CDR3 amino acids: CASSLAGTGGEKLFF. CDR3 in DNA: TGCGCCAGCAGCTTGGCCGGGACAGGGGGCGAAAAACTGTTTTTT. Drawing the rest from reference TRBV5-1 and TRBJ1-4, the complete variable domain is KAGVTQTPRYLIKTRGQQVTLSCSPISGHRSVSWYQQTPGQGLQFLFEYFSETQRNKGNFPGRFSGRQFSNSRSEMNVSTLELGDSALYLCASSLAGTGGEKLFFGSGTQLSVL.

CDR3 DNA sequence: TGTGCCAGCAGAGTCGGAACGAGAAAAAATGAGCAGTTCTTC. It is translated as CASRVGTRKNEQFF. V gene TRBV5-4 combines with J gene TRBJ2-1, with no clear D. The germline CDR1 and CDR2 sequences are SGHNT and YYREEE (reference sequence). This CDR3 spans 14 amino acids. The germline V and J ends were trimmed by 5 bases and 7 bases, with 16 bases remaining between them.

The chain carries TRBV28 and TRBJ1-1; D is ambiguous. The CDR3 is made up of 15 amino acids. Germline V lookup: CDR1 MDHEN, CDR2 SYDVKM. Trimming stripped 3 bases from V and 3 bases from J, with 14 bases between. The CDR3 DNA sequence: TGTGCCAGCAGTTTTCCTGCCAAGGGAGACACTGAAGCTTTCTTT. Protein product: CASSFPAKGDTEAFF.

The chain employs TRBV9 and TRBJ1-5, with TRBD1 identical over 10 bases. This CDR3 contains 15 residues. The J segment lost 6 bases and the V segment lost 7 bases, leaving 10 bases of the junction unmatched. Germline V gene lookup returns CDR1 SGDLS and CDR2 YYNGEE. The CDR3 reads CASAWGTGEGQPQHF. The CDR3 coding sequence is TGTGCCAGCGCGTGGGGGACAGGGGAGGGTCAGCCCCAGCATTTT.

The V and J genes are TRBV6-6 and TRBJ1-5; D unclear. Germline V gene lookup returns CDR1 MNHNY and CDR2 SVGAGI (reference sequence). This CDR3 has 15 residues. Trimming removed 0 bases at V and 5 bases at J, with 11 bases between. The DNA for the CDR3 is TGTGCCAGCAGTTACTCGACCCGACCAGATCAGCCCCAGCATTTT. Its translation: CASSYSTRPDQPQHF.

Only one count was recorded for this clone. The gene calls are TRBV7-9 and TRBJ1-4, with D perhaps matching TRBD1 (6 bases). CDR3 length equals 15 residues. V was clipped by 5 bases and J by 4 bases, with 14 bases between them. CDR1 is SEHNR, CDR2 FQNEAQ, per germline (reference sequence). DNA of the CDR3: TGTGCCAGCAGCCTACCGGGACAACATAATGAAAAACTGTTTTTT. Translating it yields CASSLPGQHNEKLFF.

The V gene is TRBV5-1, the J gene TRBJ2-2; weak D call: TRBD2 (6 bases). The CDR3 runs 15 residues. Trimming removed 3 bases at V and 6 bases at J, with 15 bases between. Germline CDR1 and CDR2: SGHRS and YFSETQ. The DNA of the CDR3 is TGCGCCAGCAGCTGGAGGGACTCTGGGGCCGGGGAGCTGTTTTTT. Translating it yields CASSWRDSGAGELFF.

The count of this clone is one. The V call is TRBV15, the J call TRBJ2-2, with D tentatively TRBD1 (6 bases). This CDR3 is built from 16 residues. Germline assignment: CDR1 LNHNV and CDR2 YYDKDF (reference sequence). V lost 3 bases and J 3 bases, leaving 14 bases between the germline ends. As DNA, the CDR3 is TGTGCCACCAGCAGTACCCGGGACACATACACCGGGGAGCTGTTTTTT. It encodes CATSSTRDTYTGELFF.

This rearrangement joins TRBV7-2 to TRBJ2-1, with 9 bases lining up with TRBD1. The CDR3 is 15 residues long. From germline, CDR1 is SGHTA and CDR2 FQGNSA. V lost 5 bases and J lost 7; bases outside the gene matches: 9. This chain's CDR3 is CASSGGGQGRNEQFF. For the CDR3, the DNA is TGTGCCAGCAGCGGGGGGGGACAGGGTCGTAATGAGCAGTTCTTC. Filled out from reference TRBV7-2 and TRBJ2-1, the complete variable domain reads GAGVSQSPSNKVTEKGKDVELRCDPISGHTALYWYRQSLGQGLEFLIYFQGNSAPDKSGLPSDRFSAERTGGSVSTLTIQRTQQEDSAVYLCASSGGGQGRNEQFFGPGTRLTVL.

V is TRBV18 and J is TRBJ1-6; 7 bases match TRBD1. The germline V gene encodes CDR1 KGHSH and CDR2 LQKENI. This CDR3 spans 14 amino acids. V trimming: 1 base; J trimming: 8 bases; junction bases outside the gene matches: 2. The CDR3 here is CASSPRQGDSPLHF. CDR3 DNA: TGTGCCAGCTCACCACGACAGGGAGATTCACCCCTCCACTTT. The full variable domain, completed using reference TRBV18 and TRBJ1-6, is NAGVMQNPRHLVRRRGQEARLRCSPMKGHSHVYWYRQLPEEGLKFMVYLQKENIIDESGMPKERFSAEFPKEGPSILRIQQVVRGDSAAYFCASSPRQGDSPLHFGNGTRLTVT.

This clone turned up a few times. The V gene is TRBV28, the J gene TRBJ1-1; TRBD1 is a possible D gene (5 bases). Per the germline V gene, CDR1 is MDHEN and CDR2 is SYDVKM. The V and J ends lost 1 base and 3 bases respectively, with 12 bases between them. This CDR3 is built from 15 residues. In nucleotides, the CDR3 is TGTGCCAGCAGTTTATATGTTGGGGGGTACACTGAAGCTTTCTTT. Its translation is CASSLYVGGYTEAFF.

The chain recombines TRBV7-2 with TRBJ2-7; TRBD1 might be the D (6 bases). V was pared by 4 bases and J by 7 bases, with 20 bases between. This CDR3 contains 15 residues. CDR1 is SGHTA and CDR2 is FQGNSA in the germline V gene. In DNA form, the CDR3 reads TGTGCCAGCAGCTCCAGGAGGCTGGGGGCGGAAGAGCAGTACTTC. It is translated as CASSSRRLGAEEQYF.

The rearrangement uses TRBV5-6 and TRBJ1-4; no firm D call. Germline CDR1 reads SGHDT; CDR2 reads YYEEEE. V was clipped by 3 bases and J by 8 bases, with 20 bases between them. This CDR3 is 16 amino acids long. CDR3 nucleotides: TGTGCCAGCAGCTCCACTTGGGAGGGTACTGAAGAAAAACTGTTTTTT. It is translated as CASSSTWEGTEEKLFF.